Below are 26 T cell receptor beta chains sequenced from a single sample in a study of T-cell memory formation after mild COVID-19. TCRdb redid the calling of the 5' RACE reads with MiXCR, one entry per CDR3 protein. The top ten hold approximately 2% of the sample, which has more than 120,000 distinct CDR3 sequences, roughly 6.2% seen once. The sequenced material came from PBMCs or a T cell subset sorted from them (not recorded which). These receptors came from an adult woman who had mild COVID-19 (a few samples of this study predate the infection). Cell type and time point are not known.

This clonotype was seen at least ten times. V usage is TRBV7-9 and J usage is TRBJ2-5; weak D call: TRBD2 (6 bases). The V end was cut by 5 bases, the J end by 5 bases, with 15 bases between. CDR1 is SEHNR, CDR2 FQNEAQ, per germline (reference sequence). This CDR3 region has 14 residues. DNA for the CDR3: TGTGCCAGCAGCCCCCAGGGAGGTTTGGAGACCCAGTACTTC. Its protein product is CASSPQGGLETQYF.

This clonotype was counted many times. One junction end does not reproduce the germline sequence, and a read error may be involved. The chain recombines TRBV7-7 with TRBJ2-2; no clear D. Germline loops: CDR1 SSHAT, CDR2 FNYEAQ (reference sequence). The CDR3 has 14 amino acids. In DNA form, the CDR3 reads TGTGCTAGCAGCTTCGGCGGGAACACCGGGGAGCTGTTTTTT. This encodes CASSFGGNTGELFF.

At least ten counts were recorded for this clonotype. This rearrangement joins TRBV20-1 to TRBJ1-5; D is uncertain. Germline-derived CDR1 and CDR2 are DFQATT and SNEGSKA (reference sequence). The CDR3 sequence is 14 residues long. V lost 2 bases to trimming and J lost 3 bases, with 11 bases between them. The CDR3 region is CSARKVGPNQPQHF. In DNA, the CDR3 is TGCAGTGCTAGAAAGGTTGGCCCCAATCAGCCCCAGCATTTT.

This clonotype was observed many times. This chain connects TRBV5-1 to TRBJ1-5; D is possibly TRBD1 (6 bases). This CDR3 is built from 15 residues. Trimming removed 1 base at V and 2 bases at J, with 10 bases between. Germline V gene sequence: CDR1 SGHRS, CDR2 YFSETQ. The CDR3 spells CASSLTGLGNQPQHF. In DNA, the CDR3 is TGCGCCAGCAGCTTGACAGGGTTGGGCAATCAGCCCCAGCATTTT.

There are a few counts of this clonotype. The rearrangement joins TRBV24-1 to TRBJ2-3; 7 bases are shared with TRBD2. Unmatched junction bases numbered 12, after V lost 5 bases and J lost 5 bases. The CDR3 is made up of 16 amino acids. The germline gives CDR1 KGHDR, CDR2 SFDVKD. CDR3 DNA sequence: TGTGCCACCAGTGTCCCGACTAGCCCTGTGGGAGATACGCAGTATTTT. Its protein is CATSVPTSPVGDTQYF.

This clonotype was seen many times. This chain joins TRBV5-6 and TRBJ1-1; D may be TRBD1 (6 bases). The CDR3 extends over 18 amino acids. Trimming left V 4 bases short and J 0 bases short, with 22 bases between. Looked up from germline, CDR1 is SGHDT and CDR2 is YYEEEE. The CDR3 here is CASSPEEVGAPLNTEAFF. The CDR3, as DNA: TGTGCCAGCAGCCCGGAGGAGGTGGGGGCCCCTTTGAACACTGAAGCTTTCTTT.

This clonotype was recorded at least ten times. This chain links TRBV20-1 with TRBJ2-5; 7 bases match TRBD2. Looked up from germline, CDR1 is DFQATT and CDR2 is SNEGSKA (reference sequence). This CDR3 is 13 amino acids long. V gave up 1 base and J gave up 4 bases; unmatched junction bases: 3. CDR3 DNA sequence: TGCAGTGCTAGAGGACTAGCCGGAGAGACCCAGTACTTC. Translation: CSARGLAGETQYF.

In its sample, this clonotype was seen a few times. This chain links TRBV18 with TRBJ2-1; no clear D. The CDR3 length is 13 residues. The germline gives CDR1 KGHSH, CDR2 LQKENI. Trimming removed 2 bases from V and 5 bases from J, with 7 bases in between. The CDR3 protein is CASSPLADNEQFF. The CDR3 DNA reads as TGTGCCAGCTCACCATTGGCGGACAATGAGCAGTTCTTC.

This clonotype was observed many times. The gene calls are TRBV7-8 and TRBJ2-5; D is undetermined. Germline V gene sequence: CDR1 SGHVS, CDR2 FQNEAQ. CDR3 length: 14 amino acids. With 1 base removed from V and 1 base from J, the gap between germline ends came to 7 bases. The CDR3 nucleotides are TGTGCCAGCAGCTTAGGAAGTTTCCAAGAGACCCAGTACTTC. Translation gives CASSLGSFQETQYF.

To note about this clonotype: This sequence may be a read error, since a much larger clone differs from it by one base. V usage is TRBV20-1 and J usage is TRBJ2-2; D is unclear. Germline loops: CDR1 DFQATT, CDR2 SNEGSKA (reference sequence). There are 14 residues in the CDR3. V was pared by 3 bases and J by 8 bases, with 16 bases between. The CDR3 spells CSASPTWQIGELFF. The CDR3, as DNA: TGCAGTGCTAGTCCGACATGGCAGATAGGGGAGCTGTTTTTT.

CDR3 region: CASSHLNTWDEQYF. DNA for the CDR3: TGTGCCAGCAGCCACCTCAACACGTGGGACGAGCAGTACTTC. The chain employs TRBV4-2 and TRBJ2-7; no firm D call. V shed 3 bases and J shed 5 bases, with 14 bases lying between them. The CDR3 covers 14 residues. Germline V gives CDR1 LGHNA, CDR2 YNFKEQ.

This clonotype was seen at least ten times. J is TRBJ2-1 and V is TRBV7-9; D is possibly TRBD2 (5 bases). Trimming cost V 1 base and J 7 bases, with 17 bases left between them. The germline V gene has CDR1 SEHNR and CDR2 FQNEAQ (reference sequence). This CDR3 has 16 amino acids. The CDR3 is CASSLVGRDPANEQFF. The CDR3 region has the DNA TGTGCCAGCAGCTTAGTTGGCCGGGATCCGGCGAATGAGCAGTTCTTC.

The chain has TRBV4-3 and TRBJ2-2; TRBD2 matches 13 bases. Germline V CDR1 and CDR2: LGHNA, YSLEER. There are 18 residues in the CDR3. The junction had 6 bases not matched to a gene; V was cut back by 5 bases and J by 0 bases. Written as DNA, the CDR3 is TGCGCCAGCAGCTTAACTAGCGGGAGGGCCTCGAACACCGGGGAGCTGTTTTTT. It specifies CASSLTSGRASNTGELFF.

The genes are TRBV11-3 and TRBJ2-1, with D perhaps assigned TRBD1 or TRBD2 (5 bases each). Per the germline V gene, CDR1 is SGHNT and CDR2 is YENEEA. The CDR3 has 14 residues. V gave up 4 bases and J gave up 4 bases, with 11 bases separating them. In DNA form, the CDR3 reads TGTGCCAGCAGCTCGAGGGGCCGTTACAATGAGCAGTTCTTC. Its protein product is CASSSRGRYNEQFF. The full variable domain, its missing parts supplied by reference TRBV11-3 and TRBJ2-1, is EAGVVQSPRYKIIEKKQPVAFWCNPISGHNTLYWYLQNLGQGPELLIRYENEEAVDDSQLPKDRFSAERLKGVDSTLKIQPAELGDSAVYLCASSSRGRYNEQFFGPGTRLTVL.

This sequence joins TRBV20-1 and TRBJ1-4; weak D call: TRBD1 (5 bases). Per the germline V gene, CDR1 is DFQATT and CDR2 is SNEGSKA (reference sequence). This CDR3 comprises 14 residues. V lost 3 bases and J lost 7, with 15 bases in between. The DNA for the CDR3 is TGCAGTGCTAGGTCGACAGCGGGGAGTGAAAAACTGTTTTTT. Its protein product is CSARSTAGSEKLFF.

This clonotype was observed a few times. The rearrangement uses TRBV4-1 and TRBJ2-3, with D perhaps TRBD2 (6 bases). Germline V CDR1 and CDR2: MGHRA, YSYEKL. This CDR3 is 17 amino acids long. V lost 2 bases and J 2 bases, leaving 17 bases between the germline ends. CDR3: CASSQNPAGKTTDTQYF. The CDR3 nucleotides read TGCGCCAGCAGCCAAAACCCCGCGGGGAAAACCACAGATACGCAGTATTTT.

This clonotype occurred many times. For the CDR3, the DNA is TGTGCCAGCAGCCTCCCCCGGGGGGAGCTGTTTTTT. Its translation: CASSLPRGELFF. The chain is built from TRBV3-1 and TRBJ2-2; D remains unclear. The CDR3 spans 12 residues. Germline V CDR1 and CDR2: LGHDT, YNNKEL (reference sequence). The V gene lost 4 bases and the J gene lost 8 bases, with 8 bases spanning the gap.

This clonotype was counted at least ten times. The rearrangement joins TRBV4-2 to TRBJ2-5, with TRBD2 matching 14 bases. The trim removed 4 bases at V and 1 base at J, leaving 5 bases unmatched. Germline CDR1 is LGHNA and CDR2 is YNFKEQ. CDR3 length: 17 residues. The chain's CDR3 is CASSPSGTSGGQETQYF. The CDR3 DNA reads TGTGCCAGCAGCCCCTCCGGGACTAGCGGGGGCCAAGAGACCCAGTACTTC.

This clonotype appeared many times. The J gene is TRBJ2-3, the V gene TRBV18, with D hard to call. V was cut by 0 bases and J by 0 bases, with 7 bases left in between. Germline V gene sequence: CDR1 KGHSH, CDR2 LQKENI. The CDR3 extends over 15 amino acids. This CDR3 is CASSPPSTSTDTQYF. DNA for the CDR3: TGTGCCAGCTCACCACCGTCAACTAGCACAGATACGCAGTATTTT.

Only a few counts were recorded for this clonotype. The chain employs TRBV10-3 and TRBJ2-2; the D call may be TRBD1 or TRBD2 (5 bases each). The germline gives CDR1 ENHRY, CDR2 SYGVKD. The V end was cut by 8 bases, the J end by 1 base, with 11 bases between. The CDR3 contains 14 residues. This CDR3 is CAIQLGVNTGELFF. CDR3 DNA: TGTGCCATCCAGTTGGGGGTGAACACCGGGGAGCTGTTTTTT.

In its sample, this clonotype was seen a few times. The V call is TRBV29-1, the J call TRBJ2-1, with D perhaps TRBD1 (5 bases). V shed 3 bases and J shed 7 bases, with 13 bases lying between them. Per germline, CDR1 SQVTM and CDR2 ANQGSEA. CDR3 length: 13 amino acids. The CDR3 here is CSVEYQGSNEQFF. CDR3 DNA sequence: TGCAGCGTTGAGTATCAGGGTAGTAATGAGCAGTTCTTC.

This clonotype was recorded at least ten times. The chain has TRBV5-1 and TRBJ2-5; D unclear. V was clipped by 0 bases and J by 2 bases, with 8 bases between them. This CDR3 comprises 14 residues. Germline-derived CDR1 and CDR2 are SGHRS and YFSETQ. In DNA form, the CDR3 reads TGCGCCAGCAGCTTGGAGGTCCATCAAGAGACCCAGTACTTC. This sequence encodes CASSLEVHQETQYF.

This clonotype was counted many times. The chain recombines TRBV24-1 with TRBJ2-1, with no clear D. The CDR3 is 12 amino acids. Trimming cost V 5 bases and J 15 bases, with 16 bases left between them. Germline values: CDR1 KGHDR, CDR2 SFDVKD. Here the CDR3 DNA reads TGTGCCACCAGTGCCGAAGGCAGAGTCCCGTTCTTC. Amino acid sequence: CATSAEGRVPFF.

There are many counts of this clonotype. The chain links TRBV24-1 to TRBJ1-2; D ambiguous. Between the trimmed V and J ends, which lost 2 bases and 0 bases, there was a span of 6 bases. This CDR3 spans 14 amino acids. Germline V lookup: CDR1 KGHDR, CDR2 SFDVKD. The CDR3 DNA follows: TGTGCCACCAGTGATTGGAGGGCTAACTATGGCTACACCTTC. As protein: CATSDWRANYGYTF.

This clonotype came up many times. The chain employs TRBV5-1 and TRBJ1-1, with D perhaps matching TRBD1 (5 bases). Germline values: CDR1 SGHRS, CDR2 YFSETQ. Trimming shortened V by 3 bases and J by 0 bases, and 12 bases separated the two germline ends. This CDR3 has 15 residues. The CDR3 DNA sequence: TGCGCCAGCAGCTGGGAATCGACAGTGAACACTGAAGCTTTCTTT. Amino acids: CASSWESTVNTEAFF.

This rearrangement joins TRBV6-1 to TRBJ2-3; TRBD2 agrees at 14 bases. Germline CDR1 and CDR2: MNHNS and SASEGT. The CDR3 is 16 residues long. Germline trimming cut 4 bases from V and 5 bases from J; bases unmatched to any gene: 5. The chain's CDR3 is CASSGGLAGGRDTQYF. CDR3 DNA sequence: TGTGCCAGCAGTGGCGGACTAGCGGGAGGTCGAGATACGCAGTATTTT.